A single sample gave rise to the 20 T cell receptor beta chains below, sequenced in a study of T-cell reconstitution after alpha-beta-depleted transplantation in children. Molecular barcoding with unique molecular identifiers was used for the TCRbeta library. Each CDR3 protein is one row after TCRdb ran MiXCR on the PCR reads. There are approximately 230,000 distinct CDR3 sequences in the sample; around 25% occur only once, and 4% to 5.5% lies in the top ten. Sequenced material: PBMCs, mostly from graft donor cells, taken 360 days after TCRalphabeta/CD19-depleted stem cell transplant. The receptors were gathered from a female patient younger than 10 who had a stem cell transplant for congenital amegakaryocytic thrombocytopenia, so the T cells may come from the graft donor.

The table lists this clonotype with a few counts. The rearrangement uses TRBV6-1 and TRBJ2-1, with TRBD2 matching over 11 bases. The CDR3 runs 15 residues. J gave up 6 bases and V 6 bases, and 7 bases lay outside the gene matches. The germline CDR1 and CDR2 sequences are MNHNS and SASEGT. In nucleotides, the CDR3 is TGTGCCAGCAGCCTGACTAGCGGGGCCCTCAATGAGCAGTTCTTC. It encodes CASSLTSGALNEQFF.

This clonotype occurred a few times. The chain joins TRBV10-3 to TRBJ1-6, with a tentative D call TRBD1 (5 bases). The length of the CDR3 is 15 residues. Trimming took 0 bases from V and 8 from J, leaving 11 bases between them. Germline values: CDR1 ENHRY, CDR2 SYGVKD. In DNA form, the CDR3 reads TGTGCCATCAGTGAGTCGAAAGACAGAGATTCACCCCTCCACTTT. Its protein is CAISESKDRDSPLHF.

This clonotype was seen at least ten times. This chain joins TRBV7-2 and TRBJ2-1, with D perhaps TRBD1 (6 bases). V lost 1 base to trimming and J lost 2 bases, with 6 bases between them. Germline V CDR1 and CDR2: SGHTA, FQGNSA. This CDR3 contains 14 residues. In DNA, the CDR3 is TGTGCCAGCAGCTTAGAGGGGGCCTACAATGAGCAGTTCTTC. Translating it yields CASSLEGAYNEQFF.

This rearrangement joins TRBV3-1 to TRBJ1-1; 8 bases map to TRBD1. After removal of 1 base from V and 5 bases from J, the junction contained 6 bases not matched to a gene. The CDR3 is made up of 15 amino acids. Per germline, CDR1 LGHDT and CDR2 YNNKEL (reference sequence). The CDR3: CASSQVSGGFTEAFF. The CDR3 DNA reads TGTGCCAGCAGCCAAGTTTCAGGGGGCTTTACTGAAGCTTTCTTT. Full variable domain (outside the CDR3, taken from reference TRBV3-1 and TRBJ1-1): DTAVSQTPKYLVTQMGNDKSIKCEQNLGHDTMYWYKQDSKKFLKIMFSYNNKELIINETVPNRFSPKSPDKAHLNLHINSLELGDSAVYFCASSQVSGGFTEAFFGQGTRLTVV.

This clonotype was recorded a few times. The rearrangement links TRBV5-1 to TRBJ2-7; 11 nucleotides line up with TRBD1. This CDR3 region has 15 residues. CDR1 is SGHRS, CDR2 YFSETQ, per germline. V trimming: 3 bases; J trimming: 5 bases; junction bases outside the gene matches: 7. The CDR3 reads CASSSTDRGLDEQYF. CDR3 coding DNA: TGCGCCAGCAGCTCCACGGACAGGGGGCTCGACGAGCAGTACTTC.

V usage is TRBV27 and J usage is TRBJ2-7; D gene ambiguous. CDR1 is MNHEY and CDR2 is SMNVEV in the germline V gene (reference sequence). V gave up 2 bases and J gave up 2 bases, with 13 bases separating them. The CDR3 extends over 15 amino acids. The CDR3 loop is CASSLRYSGPYEQYF. The CDR3 DNA is TGTGCCAGCAGTTTAAGGTACTCAGGTCCCTACGAGCAGTACTTC.

This chain connects TRBV13 to TRBJ1-1; D is perhaps TRBD1 (6 bases). CDR1 and CDR2 from the germline V gene are PRHDT and FYEKMQ (reference sequence). CDR3 size: 15 residues. The V end lost 3 bases, the J end lost 7 bases, and 18 bases lay between the germline ends. The CDR3 region has the DNA TGTGCCAGCAGCTTGCTTGGAGGGGGGGAAGGTGAAGCTTTCTTT. Its protein is CASSLLGGGEGEAFF.

This clonotype was seen once. Given a much more abundant clone one base away, this may be a read error. The V and J genes are TRBV4-2 and TRBJ2-7; tentatively, D is TRBD1 or TRBD2 (5 bases each). CDR1 is LGHNA and CDR2 is YNFKEQ in the germline V gene. The CDR3 sequence is 14 residues long. The ends were cut back, 4 bases at V and 3 bases at J, with 13 bases in the middle. The CDR3 loop is CASSPGLACYEQYF. CDR3 sequence (DNA): TGTGCCAGCAGCCCGGGGCTGGCGTGCTACGAGCAGTACTTC.

This sequence joins TRBV7-9 and TRBJ1-2, with 10 bases matching TRBD1. CDR1 and CDR2 from the germline V gene are SEHNR and FQNEAQ (reference sequence). V lost 5 bases and J lost 6; bases outside the gene matches: 9. CDR3 length: 15 amino acids. The CDR3 DNA follows: TGTGCCAGCAGCCCTACGACAGGGGGCGCAAATGGCTACACCTTC. Protein product: CASSPTTGGANGYTF.

This clonotype was picked up a small number of times. The V and J genes are TRBV3-1 and TRBJ2-2; the D gene is possibly TRBD1 (6 bases). Germline V gene lookup returns CDR1 LGHDT and CDR2 YNNKEL (reference sequence). V lost 2 bases, J lost 0 bases, and 10 bases lay in between. The CDR3 length is 16 residues. CDR3 sequence: CASSQPTGANTGELFF. DNA of the CDR3: TGTGCCAGCAGCCAACCGACAGGTGCGAACACCGGGGAGCTGTTTTTT.

The chain employs TRBV7-2 and TRBJ2-1, with 8 bases identical to TRBD1. V was clipped by 6 bases and J by 6 bases; unmatched bases: 4. Germline CDR1 is SGHTA and CDR2 is FQGNSA. CDR3 length: 13 residues. The CDR3 sequence is CASRVTGVNEQFF. Written as DNA, the CDR3 is TGTGCCAGCAGAGTGACAGGGGTCAATGAGCAGTTCTTC.

J is TRBJ2-7 and V is TRBV18; a weak D match, TRBD1 (5 bases). Germline V gene lookup returns CDR1 KGHSH and CDR2 LQKENI. The V and J ends lost 3 bases and 2 bases respectively, with 8 bases between them. CDR3 length equals 13 residues. CDR3 nucleotides: TGTGCCAGCTCACCTCCGACAGCCTACGAGCAGTACTTC. Its translation is CASSPPTAYEQYF.

The rearrangement links TRBV2 to TRBJ1-2, with D hard to call. The germline V and J ends were trimmed by 1 base and 8 bases, with 8 bases remaining between them. CDR3 size: 12 residues. Germline CDR1 and CDR2: SNHLY and FYNNEI. The CDR3 spells CASSEGLRGYTF. CDR3 coding DNA: TGTGCCAGCAGTGAAGGCCTTAGAGGCTACACCTTC.

The chain combines TRBV5-8 with TRBJ2-3, with D possibly matching TRBD1 (6 bases). This CDR3 region has 16 residues. V lost 4 bases and J lost 4, with 19 bases in between. Germline V lookup: CDR1 SGHTS, CDR2 YDEGEE. The CDR3 here is CASSLQGHWSADTQYF. Written as DNA, the CDR3 is TGTGCCAGCAGCCTACAGGGACATTGGAGCGCAGATACGCAGTATTTT.

The table lists this clonotype with a few counts. The chain recombines TRBV6-2 or TRBV6-3 with TRBJ2-1, with TRBD2 matching over 10 bases. Per germline, CDR1 MNHEY and CDR2 SVGEGT. Germline trimming cut 4 bases from V and 9 bases from J; bases unmatched to any gene: 12. The CDR3 extends over 16 amino acids. The DNA of the CDR3 is TGTGCCAGCAGTTCTAAATCTAGCGGGAGTGGGGGTGAGCAGTTCTTC. Translated: CASSSKSSGSGGEQFF.

This clonotype was picked up many times. The chain is built from TRBV12-3 or TRBV12-4 and TRBJ1-1; D uncertain. Trimming removed 1 base at V and 5 bases at J, with 5 bases between. The CDR3 has 12 amino acids. For the CDR3, the DNA is TGTGCCAGCAGTTTAGGGGAGACTGAAGCTTTCTTT. As protein: CASSLGETEAFF.

This clonotype showed up just a few times. This chain links TRBV19 with TRBJ1-5; D not resolved. V was shortened by 3 bases and J by 0 bases, with 12 bases between the two germline ends. This CDR3 is 16 amino acids long. Germline V CDR1 and CDR2: LNHDA, SQIVND (reference sequence). CDR3 loop: CASSIYVGGSNQPQHF. CDR3 DNA: TGTGCCAGTAGTATCTATGTAGGCGGTAGCAATCAGCCCCAGCATTTT.

A remark on this clonotype: It is likely a read error, because the conserved phenylalanine at the end of the CDR3 is missing. The CDR3 nucleotides read TGTGCCAGCAAGGACGGACTCTACAATGAGCAGTTCTTA. The encoded protein is CASKDGLYNEQFL. This chain links TRBV28 with TRBJ2-1; D is perhaps TRBD2 (5 bases). Germline-derived CDR1 and CDR2 are MDHEN and SYDVKM. V shed 7 bases and J shed 3 bases, with 10 bases lying between them. This CDR3 contains 13 residues.

The genes are TRBV29-1 and TRBJ1-4, with unresolved D. Germline assignment: CDR1 SQVTM and CDR2 ANQGSEA. The CDR3 is 14 residues long. V was trimmed by 1 base and J by 14 bases, leaving 20 bases between them. CDR3 loop: CSVEAPTGPGSLFF. CDR3 bases: TGCAGCGTTGAAGCCCCCACGGGCCCGGGGAGTCTGTTTTTT.

The rearrangement links TRBV5-1 to TRBJ2-7; D may be TRBD1 (6 bases). V lost 1 base to trimming and J lost 7 bases, with 18 bases between them. This CDR3 contains 15 residues. Germline-derived CDR1 and CDR2 are SGHRS and YFSETQ. CDR3 coding DNA: TGCGCCAGCAGCTTGCATTGGACTGAGGACAGAGAGCAGTACTTC. Amino acid sequence: CASSLHWTEDREQYF.